This T cell receptor (beta chain) was captured in a study of Tregs in tolerant kidney transplant recipients. Sequencing used immunoSEQ multiplex PCR; TCRdb keeps in-frame clones, though not all of them. Of about 15,000 clones in the sample, more than 90% were seen once. The CDR3 runs 11 residues. Germline assignment: CDR1 SQVTM and CDR2 ANQGSEA. This clone was picked up a small number of times. No antigen is known for it. A junction end diverges from the germline sequence, so it may reflect a read error. Unstimulated Tregs (CD4+CD25+CD127-) and CD4+CD25- non-Tregs were sorted from PBMCs. Study conclusions and caveats: Biological reproducibility was not directly addressed, but technical replication error appeared minimal.

Sequencing used CD8+ T cells from blood. The chain couples TRBV29-1 to TRBJ1-2; 7 bases map to TRBD1. The sequence was obtained from a human donor in good health. The CDR3, as DNA: TGCAGCGCAAACGACAGGGACGGGGTTCACTTC. Its protein is CSANDRDGVHF.